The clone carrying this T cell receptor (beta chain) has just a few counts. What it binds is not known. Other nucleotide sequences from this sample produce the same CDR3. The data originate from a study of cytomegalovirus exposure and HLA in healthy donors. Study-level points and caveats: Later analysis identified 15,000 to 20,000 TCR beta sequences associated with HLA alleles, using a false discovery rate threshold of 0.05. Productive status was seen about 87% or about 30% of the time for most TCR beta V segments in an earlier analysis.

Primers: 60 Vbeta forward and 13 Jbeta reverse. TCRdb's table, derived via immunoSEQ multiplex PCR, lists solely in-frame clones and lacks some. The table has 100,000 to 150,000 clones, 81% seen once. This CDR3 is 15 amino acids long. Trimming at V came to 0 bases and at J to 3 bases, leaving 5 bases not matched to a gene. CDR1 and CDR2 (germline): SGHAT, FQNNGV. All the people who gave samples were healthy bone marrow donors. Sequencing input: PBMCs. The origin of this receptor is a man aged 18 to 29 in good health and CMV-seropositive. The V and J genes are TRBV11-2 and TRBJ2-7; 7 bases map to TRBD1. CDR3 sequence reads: CASSLEGRGSYEQYF. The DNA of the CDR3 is TGTGCCAGCAGCTTAGAGGGCAGGGGGAGCTACGAGCAGTACTTC.